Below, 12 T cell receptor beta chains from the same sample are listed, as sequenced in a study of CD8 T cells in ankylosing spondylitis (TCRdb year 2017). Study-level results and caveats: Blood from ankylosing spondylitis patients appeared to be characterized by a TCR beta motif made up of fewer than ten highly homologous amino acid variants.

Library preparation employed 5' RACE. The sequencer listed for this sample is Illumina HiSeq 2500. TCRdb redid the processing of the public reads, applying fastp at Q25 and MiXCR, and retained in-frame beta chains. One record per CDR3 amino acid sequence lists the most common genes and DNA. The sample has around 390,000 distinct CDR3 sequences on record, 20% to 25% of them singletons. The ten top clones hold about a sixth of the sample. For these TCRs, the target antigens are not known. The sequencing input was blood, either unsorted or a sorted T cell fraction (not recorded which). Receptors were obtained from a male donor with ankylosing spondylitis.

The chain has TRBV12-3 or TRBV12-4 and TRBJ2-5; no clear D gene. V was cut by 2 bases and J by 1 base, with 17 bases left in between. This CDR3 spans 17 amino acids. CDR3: CASSLKAALGSQETQYF. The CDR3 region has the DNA TGTGCCAGCAGTTTAAAGGCAGCTCTAGGCTCCCAAGAGACCCAGTACTTC.

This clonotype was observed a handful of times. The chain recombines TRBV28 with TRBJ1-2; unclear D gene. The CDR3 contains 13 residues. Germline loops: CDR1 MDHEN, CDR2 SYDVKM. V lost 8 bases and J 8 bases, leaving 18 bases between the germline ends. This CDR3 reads CASVPSTSRGYTF. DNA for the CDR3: TGTGCCAGCGTCCCTAGTACGTCACGCGGCTACACCTTC.

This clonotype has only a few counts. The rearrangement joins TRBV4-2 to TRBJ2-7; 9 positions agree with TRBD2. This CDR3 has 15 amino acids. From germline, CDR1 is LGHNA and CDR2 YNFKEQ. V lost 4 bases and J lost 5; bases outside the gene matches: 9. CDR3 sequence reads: CASSRRASGINEQYF. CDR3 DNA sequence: TGTGCCAGCAGCCGACGGGCTAGCGGGATCAACGAGCAGTACTTC.

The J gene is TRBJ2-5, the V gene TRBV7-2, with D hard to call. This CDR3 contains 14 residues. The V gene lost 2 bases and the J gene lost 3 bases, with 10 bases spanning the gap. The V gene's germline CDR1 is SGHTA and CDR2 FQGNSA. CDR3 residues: CASSLQMGEETQYF. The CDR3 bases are TGTGCCAGCAGCTTACAAATGGGCGAAGAGACCCAGTACTTC.

CDR3 coding DNA: TGTGCCATCAGTGAGGGGGGCGGGACTGAAGCTTTCTTT. The encoded protein is CAISEGGGTEAFF. The rearrangement joins TRBV10-3 to TRBJ1-1; TRBD1 is a possible D gene (6 bases). This CDR3 has 13 residues. The V and J ends lost 2 bases and 5 bases respectively, with 9 bases between them. The germline CDR1 and CDR2 sequences are ENHRY and SYGVKD.

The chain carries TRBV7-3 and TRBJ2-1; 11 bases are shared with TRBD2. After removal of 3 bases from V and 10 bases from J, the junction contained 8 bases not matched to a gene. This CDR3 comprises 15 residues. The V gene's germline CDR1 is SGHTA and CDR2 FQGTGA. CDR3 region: CASSFLTSGTGEQFF. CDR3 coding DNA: TGTGCCAGCAGCTTCCTGACTAGCGGGACCGGCGAGCAGTTCTTC. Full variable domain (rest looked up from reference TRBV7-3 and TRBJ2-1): GAGVSQTPSNKVTEKGKYVELRCDPISGHTALYWYRQSLGQGPEFLIYFQGTGAADDSGLPNDRFFAVRPEGSVSTLKIQRTERGDSAVYLCASSFLTSGTGEQFFGPGTRLTVL.

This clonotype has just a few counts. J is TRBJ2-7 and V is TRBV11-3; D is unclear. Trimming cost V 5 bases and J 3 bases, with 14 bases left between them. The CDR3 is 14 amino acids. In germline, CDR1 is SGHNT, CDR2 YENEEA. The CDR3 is CASSLPAQRYEQYF. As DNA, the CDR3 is TGTGCCAGCAGCCTTCCGGCCCAACGCTACGAGCAGTACTTC.

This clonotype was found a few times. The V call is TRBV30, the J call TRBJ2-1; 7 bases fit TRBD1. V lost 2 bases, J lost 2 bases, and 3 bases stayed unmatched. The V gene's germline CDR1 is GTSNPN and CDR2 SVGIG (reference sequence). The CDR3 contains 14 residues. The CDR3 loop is CAWSPGTAYNEQFF. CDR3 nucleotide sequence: TGTGCCTGGAGTCCCGGGACAGCCTACAATGAGCAGTTCTTC.

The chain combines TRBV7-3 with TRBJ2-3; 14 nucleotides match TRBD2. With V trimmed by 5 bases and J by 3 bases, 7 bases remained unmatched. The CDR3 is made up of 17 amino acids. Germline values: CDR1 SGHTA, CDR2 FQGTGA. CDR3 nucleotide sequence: TGTGCCAGCAGCCGCGGGACTAGCGGGAGTCGGACAGATACGCAGTATTTT. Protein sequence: CASSRGTSGSRTDTQYF. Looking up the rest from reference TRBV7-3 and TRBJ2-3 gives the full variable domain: GAGVSQTPSNKVTEKGKYVELRCDPISGHTALYWYRQSLGQGPEFLIYFQGTGAADDSGLPNDRFFAVRPEGSVSTLKIQRTERGDSAVYLCASSRGTSGSRTDTQYFGPGTRLTVL.

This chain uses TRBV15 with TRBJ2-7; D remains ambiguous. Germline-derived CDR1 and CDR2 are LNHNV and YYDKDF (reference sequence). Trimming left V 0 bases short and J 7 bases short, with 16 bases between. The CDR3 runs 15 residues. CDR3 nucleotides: TGTGCCACCAGCAGAGATGGTCAAATGAGCCGGGAGCAGTACTTC. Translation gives CATSRDGQMSREQYF.

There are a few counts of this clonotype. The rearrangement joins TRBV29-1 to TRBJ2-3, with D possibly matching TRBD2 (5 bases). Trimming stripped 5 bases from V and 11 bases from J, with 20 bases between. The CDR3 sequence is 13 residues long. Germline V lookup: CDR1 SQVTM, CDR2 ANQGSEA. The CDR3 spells CSVKEPTRAKQYF. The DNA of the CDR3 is TGCAGCGTTAAGGAACCCACGAGGGCGAAGCAGTATTTT.

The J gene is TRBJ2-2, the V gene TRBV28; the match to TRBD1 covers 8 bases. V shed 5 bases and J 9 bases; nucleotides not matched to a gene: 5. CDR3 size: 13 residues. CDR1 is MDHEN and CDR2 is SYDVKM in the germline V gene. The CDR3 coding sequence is TGTGCCAGCAGTGTGGACAGGGCGAGGGAGCTGTTTTTT. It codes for CASSVDRARELFF.